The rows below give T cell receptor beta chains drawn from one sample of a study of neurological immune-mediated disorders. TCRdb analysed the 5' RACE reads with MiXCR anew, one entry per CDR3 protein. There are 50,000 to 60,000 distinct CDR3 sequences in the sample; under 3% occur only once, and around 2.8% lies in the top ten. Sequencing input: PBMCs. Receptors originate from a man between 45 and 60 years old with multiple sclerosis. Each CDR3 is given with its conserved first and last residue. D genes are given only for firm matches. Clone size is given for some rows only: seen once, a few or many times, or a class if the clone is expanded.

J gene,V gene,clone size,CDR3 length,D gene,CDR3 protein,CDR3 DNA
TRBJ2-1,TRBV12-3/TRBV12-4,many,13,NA,CASSPGGVNEQFF,TGTGCCAGCAGCCCAGGTGGGGTGAATGAGCAGTTCTTC
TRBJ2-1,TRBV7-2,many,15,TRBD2,CASSPGAGGYNEQFF,TGTGCCAGCAGCCCGGGAGCGGGGGGGTACAATGAGCAGTTCTTC
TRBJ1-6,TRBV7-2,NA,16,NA,CASSLSSTASNSTLNF,TGTGCCAGCAGCTTATCATCGACGGCGAGTAATTCAACCCTCAACTTT
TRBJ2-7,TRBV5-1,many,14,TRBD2,CASSLSGGAIEQYF,TGCGCCAGCAGCTTGAGCGGGGGGGCCATCGAGCAGTACTTC
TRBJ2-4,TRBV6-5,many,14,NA,CASSYRPAGNIQYF,TGTGCCAGCAGTTACCGGCCGGCAGGAAACATTCAGTACTTC
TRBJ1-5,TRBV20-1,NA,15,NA,CSAPRRPGSNQPQHF,TGCAGTGCCCCGAGACGTCCAGGGAGCAATCAGCCCCAGCATTTT
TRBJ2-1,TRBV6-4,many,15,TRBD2,CASSVRAGDYNEQFF,TGTGCCAGCAGTGTCAGAGCGGGGGACTACAATGAGCAGTTCTTC
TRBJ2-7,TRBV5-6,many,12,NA,CASSDTGGRGDF,TGTGCCAGCAGCGATACGGGGGGCCGCGGGGACTTC
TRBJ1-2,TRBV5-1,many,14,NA,CASSLGKTNYGYTF,TGCGCCAGCAGCTTGGGCAAAACTAACTATGGCTACACCTTC
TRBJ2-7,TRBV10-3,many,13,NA,CAISHSLAYEQYF,TGTGCCATCAGCCACAGCTTAGCCTACGAGCAGTACTTC
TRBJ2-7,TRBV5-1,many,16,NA,CASRQAASGSYLEQYF,TGCGCCAGCAGACAAGCGGCGTCAGGTTCGTACTTGGAGCAGTACTTC
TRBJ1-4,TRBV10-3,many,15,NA,CAISESRTLNEKLFF,TGTGCCATCAGTGAGTCTAGGACTCTTAATGAAAAACTGTTTTTT
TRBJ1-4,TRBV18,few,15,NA,CASSPVGVGHEKLFF,TGTGCCAGCTCACCAGTCGGAGTTGGTCATGAAAAACTGTTTTTT
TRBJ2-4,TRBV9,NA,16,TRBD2,CASSVGRGGWGNIQYF,TGTGCCAGCAGCGTAGGGCGGGGGGGATGGGGAAACATTCAGTACTTC
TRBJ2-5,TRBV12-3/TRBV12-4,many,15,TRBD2,CASSLKAGGQETQYF,TGTGCCAGCAGTTTAAAAGCGGGGGGGCAAGAGACCCAGTACTTC
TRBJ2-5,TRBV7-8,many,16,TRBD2,CASSLWTSGGDETQYF,TGTGCCAGCAGCTTATGGACGAGCGGGGGGGATGAGACCCAGTACTTC
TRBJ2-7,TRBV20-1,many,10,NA,CSARPYEQYF,TGCAGTGCTAGACCTTACGAGCAGTACTTC
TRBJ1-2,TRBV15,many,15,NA,CATSRGGQGSHGYTF,TGTGCCACCAGCAGGGGCGGCCAGGGGTCCCATGGCTACACCTTC
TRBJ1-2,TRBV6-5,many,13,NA,CASISSDRNGYTF,TGTGCCAGCATCTCATCCGACAGGAATGGCTACACCTTC
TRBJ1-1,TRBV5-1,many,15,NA,CASSLDLSPNTEAFF,TGCGCCAGCAGCTTGGATTTGAGCCCGAACACTGAAGCTTTCTTT
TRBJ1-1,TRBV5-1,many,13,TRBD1,CASSLQGVTEAFF,TGCGCCAGCAGCTTACAGGGGGTCACTGAAGCTTTCTTT
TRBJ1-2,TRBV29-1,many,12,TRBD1,CSVLRDSYGYTF,TGCAGCGTTCTCCGGGACAGCTATGGCTACACCTTC
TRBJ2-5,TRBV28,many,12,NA,CASSRPPETQYF,TGTGCCAGCAGCCGCCCCCCAGAGACCCAGTACTTC
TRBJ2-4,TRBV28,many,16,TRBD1,CASTRHRGTSKNIQYF,TGTGCCAGCACTAGACACAGGGGAACGTCCAAAAACATTCAGTACTTC
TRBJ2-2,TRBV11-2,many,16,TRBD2,CASSSVGGGDTGELFF,TGTGCCAGCAGCTCCGTCGGCGGGGGAGACACCGGGGAGCTGTTTTTT
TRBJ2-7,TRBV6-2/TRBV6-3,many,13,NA,CASSYGGRGEQYF,TGTGCCAGCAGTTACGGGGGGCGCGGCGAGCAGTACTTC
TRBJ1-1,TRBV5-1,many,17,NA,CASSSYGDQGGNTEAFF,TGCGCCAGCAGCTCCTATGGGGACCAGGGAGGGAACACTGAAGCTTTCTTT
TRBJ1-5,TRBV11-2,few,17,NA,CASSLGVGTISDQPQNF,TGTGCCAGTAGCTTAGGTGTAGGGACTATCTCAGATCAGCCCCAGAATTTT
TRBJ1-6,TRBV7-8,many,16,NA,CASSADPTRYDSPLHF,TGTGCCAGCAGCGCAGACCCGACGCGTTACGATTCACCCCTCCACTTT
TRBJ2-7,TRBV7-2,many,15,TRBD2,CASSAALAGVYEQYF,TGTGCCAGCAGCGCGGCGCTAGCGGGAGTGTACGAGCAGTACTTC
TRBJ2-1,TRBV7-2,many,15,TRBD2,CASSGLAGGNNEQFF,TGTGCCAGCAGCGGACTAGCGGGGGGGAACAATGAGCAGTTCTTC
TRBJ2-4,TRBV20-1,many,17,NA,CSAPEPNLILAKNIQYF,TGCAGTGCCCCGGAACCAAACCTGATACTAGCCAAAAACATTCAGTACTTC
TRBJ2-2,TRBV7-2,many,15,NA,CASSLRAATTGELFF,TGTGCCAGCAGCCTACGGGCGGCGACCACCGGGGAGCTGTTTTTT
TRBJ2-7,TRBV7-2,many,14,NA,CASSLEPSTYEQYF,TGTGCCAGCAGCTTAGAGCCATCCACCTACGAGCAGTACTTC
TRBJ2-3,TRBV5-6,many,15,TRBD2,CASSTSAIATDTQYF,TGTGCCAGCTCGACTAGCGCCATAGCGACAGATACGCAGTATTTT
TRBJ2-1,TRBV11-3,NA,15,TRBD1,CASSLEDRVSSEQFF,TGTGCCAGCAGCTTAGAGGACAGGGTTAGTAGTGAGCAGTTCTTC
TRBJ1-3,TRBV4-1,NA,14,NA,CASSPVGPGNTIYF,TGCGCCAGCAGCCCCGTAGGACCTGGAAACACCATATATTTT
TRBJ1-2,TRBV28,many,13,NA,CATGIQPNYGYTF,TGTGCCACCGGAATCCAGCCTAACTATGGCTACACCTTC
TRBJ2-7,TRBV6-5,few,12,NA,CASSPGPSLQYF,TGTGCCAGCAGCCCTGGGCCGTCCCTCCAGTACTTC
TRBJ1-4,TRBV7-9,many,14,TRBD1,CASSLGTGREKLFF,TGTGCCAGCAGCTTAGGGACAGGGCGTGAAAAACTGTTTTTT
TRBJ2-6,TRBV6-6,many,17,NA,CASSYSVTLSGANVLTF,TGTGCCAGCAGTTACTCGGTTACTCTGTCTGGGGCCAACGTCCTGACTTTC
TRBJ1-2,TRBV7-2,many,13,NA,CASTQRGARGYTF,TGTGCCAGCACCCAGAGGGGGGCGCGCGGCTACACCTTC
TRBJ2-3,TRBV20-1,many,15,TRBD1,CSADRDSLATDTQYF,TGCAGTGCGGACCGGGACAGCCTGGCCACAGATACGCAGTATTTT
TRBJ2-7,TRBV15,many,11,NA,CATSDSYEQYF,TGTGCCACCAGCGACAGTTACGAGCAGTACTTC
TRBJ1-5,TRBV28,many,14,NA,CASKMGRRNQPQHF,TGTGCCAGCAAAATGGGAAGGCGCAATCAGCCCCAGCATTTT
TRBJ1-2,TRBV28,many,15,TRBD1,CASSTTVGTGYGYTF,TGTGCCAGCAGCACAACCGTCGGGACAGGCTATGGCTACACCTTC
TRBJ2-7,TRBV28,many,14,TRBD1,CASMGTGESYEQYF,TGTGCCAGCATGGGGACAGGGGAAAGCTACGAGCAGTACTTC
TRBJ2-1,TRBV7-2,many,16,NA,CASSLGGGGIYNEQFF,TGTGCCAGCAGCTTAGGGGGAGGGGGGATATACAATGAGCAGTTCTTC
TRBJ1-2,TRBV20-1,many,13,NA,CSAPSGASYGYTF,TGCAGTGCGCCCTCGGGGGCCTCCTATGGCTACACCTTC
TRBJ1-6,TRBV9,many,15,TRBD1,CASSVDTGVGSPLHF,TGTGCCAGCAGCGTGGATACAGGGGTGGGTTCACCCCTCCACTTT
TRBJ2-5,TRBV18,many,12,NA,CASSPKQETQYF,TGTGCCAGCTCACCAAAACAAGAGACCCAGTACTTC
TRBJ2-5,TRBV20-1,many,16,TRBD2,CSARDPYPGGQETQYF,TGCAGTGCTAGAGATCCCTATCCGGGGGGGCAAGAGACCCAGTACTTC
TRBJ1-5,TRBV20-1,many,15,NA,CSVTPTGHSNQPQHF,TGCAGTGTCACACCCACAGGGCATAGCAATCAGCCCCAGCATTTT
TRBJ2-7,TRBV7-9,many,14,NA,CASSLDWLSYEQYF,TGTGCCAGCAGCCTTGATTGGCTCTCCTACGAGCAGTACTTC
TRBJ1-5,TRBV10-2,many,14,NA,CASSEASNYQPQHF,TGCGCCAGCAGTGAGGCCAGTAACTATCAGCCCCAGCATTTT
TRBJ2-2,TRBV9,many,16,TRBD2,CASSFGLAGNTGELFF,TGTGCCAGCAGCTTCGGACTAGCGGGGAACACCGGGGAGCTGTTTTTT
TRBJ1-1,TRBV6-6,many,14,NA,CASSYAEGVTEAFF,TGTGCCAGCAGTTACGCCGAGGGGGTCACTGAAGCTTTCTTT
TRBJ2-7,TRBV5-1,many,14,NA,CASSLGDPTYEQYF,TGCGCCAGCAGCTTGGGGGACCCGACCTACGAGCAGTACTTC